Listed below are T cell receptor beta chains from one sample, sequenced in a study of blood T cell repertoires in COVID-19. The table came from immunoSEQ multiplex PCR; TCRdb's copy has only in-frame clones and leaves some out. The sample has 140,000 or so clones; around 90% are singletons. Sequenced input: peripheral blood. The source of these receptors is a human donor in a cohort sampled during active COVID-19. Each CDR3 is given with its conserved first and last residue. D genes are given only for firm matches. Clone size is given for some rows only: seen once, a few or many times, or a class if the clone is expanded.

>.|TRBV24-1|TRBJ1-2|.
TGTGCCACCAGTGATCGCAGGGTTTTCTATGGCTACACCTTC
CATSDRRVFYGYTF
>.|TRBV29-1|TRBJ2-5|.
TGCAGCGCGGAGGGTCTAGGGCGACAGGAGGCCCAGTACTTC
CSAEGLGRQEAQYF
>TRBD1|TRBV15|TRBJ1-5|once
TGTGCCACCAGCGAGGAAGAACCGGGACAGGGTGACCAGCCCCAGCATTTT
CATSEEEPGQGDQPQHF
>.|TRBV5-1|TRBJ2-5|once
TGCGCCAGCAGCTTGGGCGTTGAAGAGACCCAGTACTTC
CASSLGVEETQYF
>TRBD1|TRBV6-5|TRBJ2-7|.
TGTGCCAGCAGCACAGGGGCCCTTATTTACGAGCAGTACTTC
CASSTGALIYEQYF
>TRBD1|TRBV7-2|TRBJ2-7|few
TGTGCCAGCAGCTTAAACGACAGGGGGCTTAGGAACGAGCAGTACTTC
CASSLNDRGLRNEQYF
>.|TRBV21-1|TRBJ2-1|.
TGTGCCAGCAGCACAACAGGGGGCGCTTACAATGAGCAGTTCTTC
CASSTTGGAYNEQFF
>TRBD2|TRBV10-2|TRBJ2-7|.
TGCGCCAGCGCTTCGGGACTAGACTACGAGCAGTACTTC
CASASGLDYEQYF
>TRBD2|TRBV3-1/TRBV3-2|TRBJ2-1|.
TGTGCCAGCAGCCAGGGGACTAGCGGGAGTAATGAGCAGTTCTTC
CASSQGTSGSNEQFF
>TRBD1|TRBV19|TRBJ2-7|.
TGTGCCAGTAGTATGGGACAGGAGTGGGCCGAGCAGTACTTC
CASSMGQEWAEQYF